This T cell receptor (beta chain) was documented in a study of blood T cell repertoires in COVID-19. Study details: Researchers got acute and convalescent COVID-19 samples from the United States, Italy and Spain. Sources were T cells, B-cell-depleted T cells, or PBMCs; the material itself was cDNA or gDNA.

Germline CDR1 is SGHRS and CDR2 is YFSETQ. V was clipped by 4 bases and J by 9 bases; unmatched bases: 6. The CDR3 is 14 residues long. Under the authors' procedure: Amplification of reference gene primers was used by the study to estimate nucleated cell counts. Libraries were prepared by immunoSEQ multiplex PCR; TCRdb keeps only in-frame clonotypes and omits some of them. The D gene and trimming were derived from the DNA, and the V and J assignments and clone size from that table. This sample has about 100,000 clones, with about 77% found just once. V usage is TRBV5-1 and J usage is TRBJ1-6; 8 nucleotides match TRBD1. The sequencing sample was made of peripheral blood. This sequence was found in a man in his sixties or seventies with active or convalescent COVID-19. The CDR3 DNA reads as TGCGCCAGCAGCCAGGGACAGGTCGGTTCACCCCTCCACTTT. It yields the protein CASSQGQVGSPLHF. The variable domain in full, completed from reference TRBV5-1 and TRBJ1-6, reads KAGVTQTPRYLIKTRGQQVTLSCSPISGHRSVSWYQQTPGQGLQFLFEYFSETQRNKGNFPGRFSGRQFSNSRSEMNVSTLELGDSALYLCASSQGQVGSPLHFGNGTRLTVT.